This T cell receptor beta chain was obtained from a study of cytomegalovirus exposure and HLA in healthy donors. Study-level background: Unique TCR beta sequences numbering some 110 million came from about 180 million T cells in an earlier analysis.

PCR involved 60 Vbeta and 13 Jbeta primers. TCRdb's copy holds only in-frame clones and misses some; the assay was immunoSEQ multiplex PCR. The table records about 140,000 clones, over 70% of them present only once. Germline assignment: CDR1 SNHLY and CDR2 FYNNEI. The CDR3 has 15 residues. The germline V and J ends were trimmed by 0 bases and 2 bases, with 9 bases remaining between them. The material sequenced was PBMCs. The chain joins TRBV2 to TRBJ2-3, with TRBD1 as a possible D gene (5 bases). The TCR comes from a man aged 18 to 29 in good health and CMV-seronegative. The CDR3: CASSEARTSTDTQYF. The CDR3, as DNA: TGTGCCAGCAGTGAAGCCAGGACATCCACAGATACGCAGTATTTT.